This TCR beta chain was found in a study of graft-versus-host responses after intestinal transplantation. About the study: Transplant recipients had multivisceral, liver-intestinal, or isolated intestinal grafts. Anti-thymocyte globulin served as induction for all recipients, who then took tacrolimus and steroids for approximately 3 years. Findings of the study overall: GvH clones were found in recipient marrow; some appeared first in ileum or blood.

On this clone: The antigen is not known.

Germline CDR1 reads SGHRS; CDR2 reads YFSETQ. V dropped 1 base and J dropped 8 bases, with 10 bases sitting between them. The CDR3 runs to 13 residues. Profiling relied on immunoSEQ multiplex PCR, and the TCRdb table lists in-frame clones only, not all of them. The sample carries 90,000 to 100,000 clones, roughly 90% recorded once. This specimen was unstimulated CD8+ T cells sorted from spleen or lymph node cells, taken before intestinal transplant. This clonotype was obtained from a human donor who received an intestinal transplant. This rearrangement joins TRBV5-1 to TRBJ2-1; D may be TRBD2 (5 bases). CDR3 amino acids: CASSLTQRDEQFF. Here the CDR3 DNA reads TGCGCCAGCAGCTTGACGCAGAGGGATGAGCAGTTCTTC.